This TCR beta chain was recorded in a study of blood T cells in healthy people across ages. For the study at large: Per every two T cells, about one barcoded beta molecule was captured by template switching.

The study drew donors from healthy Caucasian individuals in Russia aged roughly 6 to 95. The germline V gene has CDR1 DFQATT and CDR2 SNEGSKA (reference sequence). J gave up 5 bases and V 0 bases, and 17 bases lay outside the gene matches. The CDR3 is 18 residues long. Then a second PCR, running roughly 7 to 11 cycles, was carried out with a sample-barcoded 5' primer and a J-beta primer mix. TCRdb processed the 5' RACE reads anew with MiXCR; each CDR3 protein has one entry. The data show about 780,000 distinct CDR3 sequences, around 50% seen once. The sequence came from a man older than 75 in good health. The J gene is TRBJ2-7, the V gene TRBV20-1; 9 positions agree with TRBD1. The sequenced sample was blood. The CDR3 nucleotides are TGCAGTGCTAGAGATCTCCGGCTTACCGGGACAGGGCTACACGAGCAGTACTTC. Encoded protein: CSARDLRLTGTGLHEQYF.